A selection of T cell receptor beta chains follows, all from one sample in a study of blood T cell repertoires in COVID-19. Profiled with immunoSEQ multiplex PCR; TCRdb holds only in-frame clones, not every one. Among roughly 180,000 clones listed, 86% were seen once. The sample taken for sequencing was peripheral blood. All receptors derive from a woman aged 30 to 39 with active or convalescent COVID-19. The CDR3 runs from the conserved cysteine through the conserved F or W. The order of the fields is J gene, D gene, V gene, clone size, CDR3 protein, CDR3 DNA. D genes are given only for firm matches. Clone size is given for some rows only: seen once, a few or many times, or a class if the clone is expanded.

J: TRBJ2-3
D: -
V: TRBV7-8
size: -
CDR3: CASSIPRGRTSTDTQYF
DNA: TGTGCCAGCAGCATACCCCGGGGGAGAACTAGCACAGATACGCAGTATTTT

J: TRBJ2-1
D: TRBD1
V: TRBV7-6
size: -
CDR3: CASSFRQGSYNEQFF
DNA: TGTGCCAGCAGCTTTCGACAGGGCTCCTACAATGAGCAGTTCTTC

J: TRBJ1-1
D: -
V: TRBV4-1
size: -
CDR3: CASSQDTVIKNSEAFF
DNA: TGCGCCAGCAGCCAAGACACGGTAATAAAAAATTCTGAAGCTTTCTTT

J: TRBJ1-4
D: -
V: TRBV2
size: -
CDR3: CASGHTTNEKLFF
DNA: TGTGCCAGCGGTCACACAACTAATGAAAAACTGTTTTTT

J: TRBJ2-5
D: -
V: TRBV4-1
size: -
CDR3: CASSYGQSYQETQYF
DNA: TGCGCCAGCAGTTATGGACAGAGTTACCAAGAGACCCAGTACTTC

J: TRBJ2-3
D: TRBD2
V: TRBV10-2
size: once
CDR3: CASSSTSGFTDTQYF
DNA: TGCGCCAGCAGTTCTACTAGCGGGTTCACAGATACGCAGTATTTT

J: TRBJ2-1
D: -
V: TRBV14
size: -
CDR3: CASSQGQGGDNEQFF
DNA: TGTGCCAGCAGCCAAGGTCAGGGAGGTGACAATGAGCAGTTCTTC

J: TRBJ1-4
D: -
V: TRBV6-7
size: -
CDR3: CASSPPGDYEKLFF
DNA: TGTGCCAGCAGCCCGCCGGGGGATTATGAAAAACTGTTTTTT

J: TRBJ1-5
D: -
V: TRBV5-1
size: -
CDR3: CASSLDGTFGNQPQHF
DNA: TGCGCCAGCAGCTTGGATGGGACTTTCGGCAATCAGCCCCAGCATTTT

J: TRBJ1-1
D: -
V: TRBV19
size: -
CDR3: CASSFTGYQTEAFF
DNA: TGTGCCAGTAGTTTCACAGGGTATCAGACTGAAGCTTTCTTT

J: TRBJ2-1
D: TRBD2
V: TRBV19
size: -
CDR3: CASPPREGLRDNEQFF
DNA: TGTGCCAGTCCCCCGCGGGAGGGCCTCAGGGACAATGAGCAGTTCTTC

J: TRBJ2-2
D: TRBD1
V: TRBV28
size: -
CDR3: CAIGGQANTGELFF
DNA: TGTGCAATTGGGGGACAGGCTAACACCGGGGAGCTGTTTTTT

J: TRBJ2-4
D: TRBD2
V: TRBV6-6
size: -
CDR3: CASSGSSGSLGYAKNIQYF
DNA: TGTGCCAGCAGTGGATCTAGCGGGAGTTTAGGTTACGCCAAAAACATTCAGTACTTC

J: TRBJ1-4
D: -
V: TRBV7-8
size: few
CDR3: CASSRRQAPNEKLFF
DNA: TGTGCCAGCAGTCGAAGACAGGCTCCTAATGAAAAACTGTTTTTT

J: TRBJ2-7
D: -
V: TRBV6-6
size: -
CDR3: CASSAPYRENEQYF
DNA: TGTGCCAGCAGCGCCCCGTACAGGGAAAACGAGCAGTACTTC

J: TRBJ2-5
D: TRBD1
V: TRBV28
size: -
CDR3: CASRRTGTGQETQYF
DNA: TGTGCCAGCAGGAGGACCGGGACAGGGCAAGAGACCCAGTACTTC

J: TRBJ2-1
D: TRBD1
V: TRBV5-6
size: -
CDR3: CASSTAGTGGREQFF
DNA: TGTGCCAGCAGCACCGCCGGGACAGGGGGCAGGGAGCAGTTCTTC

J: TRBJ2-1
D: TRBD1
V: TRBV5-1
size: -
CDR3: CASSLVQGAYNEQFF
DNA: TGCGCCAGCAGCTTGGTACAGGGGGCTTACAATGAGCAGTTCTTC

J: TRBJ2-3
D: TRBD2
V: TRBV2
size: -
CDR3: CASRALAGGGDTQYF
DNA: TGTGCCAGCAGGGCACTAGCGGGAGGAGGAGATACGCAGTATTTT

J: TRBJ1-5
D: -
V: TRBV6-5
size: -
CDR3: CASRGESKGQPQHF
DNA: TGTGCCAGCAGGGGCGAATCTAAGGGGCAGCCCCAGCATTTT

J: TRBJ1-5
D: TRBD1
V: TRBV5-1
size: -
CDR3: CASSPGTGRRQPQHF
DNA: TGCGCCAGCAGCCCGGGGACAGGGCGGAGGCAGCCCCAGCATTTT

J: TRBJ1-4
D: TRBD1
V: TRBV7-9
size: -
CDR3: CASSLVQGAEKLFF
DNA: TGTGCCAGCAGCTTAGTACAGGGGGCTGAAAAACTGTTTTTT

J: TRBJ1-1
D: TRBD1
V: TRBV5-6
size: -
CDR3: CASSQHRGWDTEAFF
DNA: TGTGCCAGCAGCCAACACAGGGGATGGGACACTGAAGCTTTCTTT

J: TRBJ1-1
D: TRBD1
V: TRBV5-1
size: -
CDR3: CASSSTGYGTEAFF
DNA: TGCGCCAGCAGCTCGACAGGGTACGGCACTGAAGCTTTCTTT

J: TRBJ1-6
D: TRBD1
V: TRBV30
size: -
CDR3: CAWSERQGVSPLHF
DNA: TGTGCCTGGAGTGAGAGACAGGGGGTTTCACCCCTCCACTTT

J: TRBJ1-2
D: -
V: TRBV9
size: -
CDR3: CASSGGFQSYTF
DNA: TGTGCCAGCAGCGGAGGGTTTCAGAGCTACACCTTC

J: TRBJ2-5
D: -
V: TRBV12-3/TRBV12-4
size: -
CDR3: CASSFQGETQYF
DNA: TGTGCCAGCAGTTTCCAGGGGGAGACCCAGTACTTC

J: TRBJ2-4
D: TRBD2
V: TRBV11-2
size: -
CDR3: CASSSGLAEGNIQYF
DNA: TGTGCCAGCAGCTCCGGACTAGCCGAGGGCAACATTCAGTACTTC

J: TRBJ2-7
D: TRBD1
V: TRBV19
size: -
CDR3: CASSPAGTGLYEQYF
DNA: TGTGCCAGTAGTCCAGCCGGGACAGGACTTTACGAGCAGTACTTC

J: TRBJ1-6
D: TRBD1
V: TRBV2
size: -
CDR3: CASTPGTGKSNSPLHF
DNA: TGTGCCAGCACTCCCGGGACAGGGAAATCCAATTCACCCCTCCACTTT

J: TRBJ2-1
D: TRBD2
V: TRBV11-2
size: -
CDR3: CASSFLAGADNEQFF
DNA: TGTGCCAGCAGCTTCCTAGCGGGAGCCGACAATGAGCAGTTCTTC

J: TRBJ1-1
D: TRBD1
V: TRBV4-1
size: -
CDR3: CASGGTGINTEAFF
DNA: TGCGCCAGCGGGGGGACAGGCATTAACACTGAAGCTTTCTTT

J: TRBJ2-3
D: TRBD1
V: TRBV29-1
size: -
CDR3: CSGGQGYTDTQYF
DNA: TGCAGCGGGGGACAGGGATACACAGATACGCAGTATTTT

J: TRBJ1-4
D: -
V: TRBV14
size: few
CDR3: CASSQGGKVEKLFF
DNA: TGTGCCAGCAGCCAAGGGGGCAAGGTTGAAAAACTGTTTTTT

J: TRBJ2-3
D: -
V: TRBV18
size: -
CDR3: CASSPPSNADTQYF
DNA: TGTGCCAGCTCACCACCGTCTAATGCAGATACGCAGTATTTT

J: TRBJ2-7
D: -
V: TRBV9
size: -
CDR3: CASSGQAEPYEQYF
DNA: TGTGCCAGCAGCGGGCAGGCAGAGCCCTACGAGCAGTACTTC

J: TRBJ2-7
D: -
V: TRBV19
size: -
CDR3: CASSMGQGFNSYEQYF
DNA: TGTGCCAGTAGTATGGGTCAGGGCTTTAACTCCTACGAGCAGTACTTC

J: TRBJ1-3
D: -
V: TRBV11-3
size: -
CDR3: CASSLAGPGNTIYF
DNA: TGTGCCAGCAGCTTGGCAGGGCCTGGAAACACCATATATTTT

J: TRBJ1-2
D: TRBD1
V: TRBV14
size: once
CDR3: CASSPHDTGEANYGYTF
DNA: TGTGCCAGCAGCCCGCACGACACAGGGGAAGCTAACTATGGCTACACCTTC

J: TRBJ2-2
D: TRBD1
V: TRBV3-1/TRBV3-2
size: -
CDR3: CASSQGDRTTGELFF
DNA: TGTGCCAGCAGCCAAGGGGACAGGACCACCGGGGAGCTGTTTTTT

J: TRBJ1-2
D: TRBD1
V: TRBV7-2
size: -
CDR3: CASSSTGDGRYGYTF
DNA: TGTGCCAGCAGCTCCACAGGGGACGGGCGCTATGGCTACACCTTC

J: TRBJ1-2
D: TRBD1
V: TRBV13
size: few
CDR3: CASRTGGALGGYTF
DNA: TGTGCCAGCAGGACAGGGGGCGCCCTGGGGGGCTACACCTTC

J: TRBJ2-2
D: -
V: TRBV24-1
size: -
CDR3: CATSDWDSTGELFF
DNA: TGTGCCACCAGTGATTGGGACTCCACCGGGGAGCTGTTTTTT

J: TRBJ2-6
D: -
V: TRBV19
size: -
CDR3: CASSIGARSGANVLTF
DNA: TGTGCCAGTAGTATAGGGGCGCGCTCTGGGGCCAACGTCCTGACTTTC

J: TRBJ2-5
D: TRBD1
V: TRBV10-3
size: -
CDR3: CAISDAGRGIETQYF
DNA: TGTGCCATCAGTGACGCGGGCAGGGGGATTGAGACCCAGTACTTC